This T cell receptor (beta chain) emerged from a study of beta chain features in type 1 diabetes. cDNA synthesis used the whole RNA isolate, giving expressed TCRB sequences. Method: immunoSEQ multiplex PCR; TCRdb's copy keeps in-frame clones and lacks some. The table records 130,000 or so clones, roughly 9.7% of them present only once. This clone was recorded many times. The V and J ends lost 7 bases and 2 bases, in that order; junction bases with no gene match: 3. The germline V gene has CDR1 SNHLY and CDR2 FYNNEI. The CDR3 sequence is 13 residues long. The J gene is TRBJ2-7, the V gene TRBV2, with 9 nucleotides matching TRBD1. The specimen sequenced was central memory CD4+ T cells from blood. This TCR came from a woman aged 40 to 49 in good health. The CDR3 spells CASNRDRAYEQYF. The CDR3 nucleotides read TGTGCCAGCAACCGGGACAGGGCCTACGAGCAGTACTTC.